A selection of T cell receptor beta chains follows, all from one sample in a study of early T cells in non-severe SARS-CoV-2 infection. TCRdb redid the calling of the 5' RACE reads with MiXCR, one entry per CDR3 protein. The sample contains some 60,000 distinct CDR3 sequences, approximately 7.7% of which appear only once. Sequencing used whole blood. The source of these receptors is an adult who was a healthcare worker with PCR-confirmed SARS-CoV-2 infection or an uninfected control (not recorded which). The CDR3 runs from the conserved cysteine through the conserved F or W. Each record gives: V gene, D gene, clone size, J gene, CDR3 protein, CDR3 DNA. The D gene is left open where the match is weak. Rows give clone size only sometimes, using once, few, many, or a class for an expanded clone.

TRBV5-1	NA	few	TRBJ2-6	CASSTGSSGANVLTF	TGCGCCAGCAGCACAGGGTCCTCTGGGGCCAACGTCCTGACTTTC
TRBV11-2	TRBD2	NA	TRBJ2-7	CASSLDQASGMYEQYF	TGTGCCAGCAGCTTAGATCAAGCTAGCGGGATGTACGAGCAGTACTTC
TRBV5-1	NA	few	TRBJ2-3	CASSFPGPAEDTQYF	TGCGCCAGCAGCTTTCCGGGGCCGGCGGAAGATACGCAGTATTTT
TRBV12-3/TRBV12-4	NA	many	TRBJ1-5	CASGLWAGNQPQHF	TGTGCCAGCGGATTATGGGCCGGCAATCAGCCCCAGCATTTT
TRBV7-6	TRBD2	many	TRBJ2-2	CASSWGTSGPGGTGELFF	TGTGCCAGCAGCTGGGGAACTAGCGGCCCTGGGGGTACCGGGGAGCTGTTTTTT
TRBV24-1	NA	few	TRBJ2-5	CATSDWTAQETQYF	TGTGCCACCAGTGATTGGACAGCACAAGAGACCCAGTACTTC
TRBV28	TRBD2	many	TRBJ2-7	CASTPSSGISSYEQYF	TGTGCCAGCACCCCATCCAGCGGGATATCCTCCTACGAGCAGTACTTC
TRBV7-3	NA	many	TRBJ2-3	CASSLTGVGTDTQYF	TGTGCCAGCAGCTTAACGGGGGTAGGGACAGATACGCAGTATTTT
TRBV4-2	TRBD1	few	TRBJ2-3	CASSQRQRGQRTDTQYF	TGTGCCAGCAGCCAACGCCAACGGGGACAGCGCACAGATACGCAGTATTTT
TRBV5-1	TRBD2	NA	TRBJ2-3	CASSLVTSVDTQYF	TGCGCCAGCAGCTTGGTAACTAGCGTAGATACGCAGTATTTT
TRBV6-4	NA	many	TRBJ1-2	CASRDGLGYGYTF	TGTGCCAGCAGGGACGGTTTGGGCTATGGCTACACCTTC
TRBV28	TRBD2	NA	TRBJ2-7	CASNTLAGPPYEQYF	TGTGCCAGCAACACTCTAGCGGGCCCTCCCTACGAGCAGTACTTC
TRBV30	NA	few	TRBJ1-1	CAWSLQGSTEAFF	TGTGCCTGGAGTCTCCAGGGTTCGACTGAAGCTTTCTTT
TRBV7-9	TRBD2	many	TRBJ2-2	CASSQSSGSAGELFF	TGTGCCAGCAGCCAGTCTAGCGGGAGTGCCGGGGAGCTGTTTTTT
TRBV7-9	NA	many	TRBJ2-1	CASRRLESHNEQFF	TGTGCCAGCAGGAGATTAGAATCCCACAATGAGCAGTTCTTC
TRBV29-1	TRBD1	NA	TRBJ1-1	CSVERQGEAFF	TGCAGCGTTGAACGACAGGGTGAAGCTTTCTTT
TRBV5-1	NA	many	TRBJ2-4	CASSLKLDSIQYF	TGCGCCAGCAGCTTGAAACTAGATTCCATTCAGTACTTC
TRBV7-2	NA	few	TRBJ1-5	CASRVGGIVDQPQHF	TGTGCCAGCAGGGTGGGAGGGATTGTGGATCAGCCCCAGCATTTT
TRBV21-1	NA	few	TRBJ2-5	CASRPGTEETQYF	TGTGCCAGCAGGCCGGGAACCGAAGAGACCCAGTACTTC
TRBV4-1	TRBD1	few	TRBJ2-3	CASSTALGQGALDTQYF	TGCGCCAGCAGCACCGCTCTAGGGCAGGGGGCCCTCGATACGCAGTATTTT
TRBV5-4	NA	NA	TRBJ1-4	CASSEDIGVEKLFF	TGTGCCAGCAGCGAAGACATCGGAGTTGAAAAACTGTTTTTT
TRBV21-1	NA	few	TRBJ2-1	CASSKVLGPERFF	TGTGCCAGCAGCAAAGTCCTGGGGCCCGAGCGGTTCTTC
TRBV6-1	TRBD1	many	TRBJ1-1	CASRDRGVAEAFF	TGTGCCAGCAGGGACAGGGGTGTAGCTGAAGCTTTCTTT
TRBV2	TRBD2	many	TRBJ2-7	CASSALAETEQYF	TGTGCCAGCAGTGCGCTAGCGGAGACCGAGCAGTACTTC
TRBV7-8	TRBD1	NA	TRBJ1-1	CASSPTGGVNTEAFF	TGTGCCAGCAGCCCGACAGGGGGGGTGAACACTGAAGCTTTCTTT
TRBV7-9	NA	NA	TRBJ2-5	CASSLGGCEETQYF	TGTGCCAGCAGCCTAGGGGGTTGCGAAGAGACCCAGTACTTC
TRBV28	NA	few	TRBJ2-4	CASSRSLAKNIQYF	TGTGCCAGCAGTCGCAGTCTAGCCAAAAACATTCAGTACTTC
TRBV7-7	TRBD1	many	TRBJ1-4	CASSLGQGSGVEKLFF	TGTGCCAGCAGCCTTGGACAGGGAAGTGGAGTAGAAAAACTGTTTTTT
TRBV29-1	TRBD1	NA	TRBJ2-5	CSVDDFTTGTGIPETQYF	TGCAGCGTTGATGACTTCACTACCGGGACAGGGATACCGGAGACCCAGTACTTC
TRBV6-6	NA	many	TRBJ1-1	CASSYEGMNTEAFF	TGTGCCAGCAGTTATGAGGGAATGAACACTGAAGCTTTCTTT
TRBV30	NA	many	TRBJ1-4	CAWSGAYGNEKLFF	TGTGCCTGGAGTGGGGCATACGGTAATGAAAAACTGTTTTTT
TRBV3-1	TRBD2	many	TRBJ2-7	CASSHPGLASEQYF	TGTGCCAGCAGCCACCCGGGACTAGCGAGCGAGCAGTACTTC
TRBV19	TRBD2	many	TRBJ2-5	CASSPRGSGRLQETQYF	TGTGCCAGTAGTCCCCGTGGTAGCGGGAGGCTCCAAGAGACCCAGTACTTC
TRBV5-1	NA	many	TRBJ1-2	CASSPPVREGGGYTF	TGCGCCAGCAGCCCACCGGTCCGAGAGGGTGGAGGCTACACCTTC
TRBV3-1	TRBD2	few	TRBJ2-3	CASSKGTTSGQKDTQYF	TGTGCCAGCAGTAAAGGAACGACTAGCGGGCAAAAGGATACGCAGTATTTT
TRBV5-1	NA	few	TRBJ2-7	CASSSGGPYEQYF	TGCGCCAGCAGCAGTGGGGGGCCCTACGAGCAGTACTTC
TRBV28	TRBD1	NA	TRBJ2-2	CASSLGTGDTGELFF	TGTGCCAGCAGTTTAGGGACAGGGGACACCGGGGAGCTGTTTTTT
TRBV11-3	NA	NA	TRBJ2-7	CASSLGFTDIYEQYF	TGTGCCAGCAGCTTAGGTTTCACAGACATCTACGAGCAGTACTTC
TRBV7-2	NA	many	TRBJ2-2	CASSGRAYTTGELFF	TGTGCCAGCAGCGGTCGCGCCTACACCACCGGGGAGCTGTTTTTT
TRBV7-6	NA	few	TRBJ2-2	CASSLNRDAGELFF	TGTGCCAGCAGCTTAAACAGGGACGCCGGGGAGCTGTTTTTT
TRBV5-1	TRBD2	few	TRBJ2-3	CASSLPLAGGVDTQYF	TGCGCCAGCAGCTTGCCACTAGCGGGAGGGGTAGATACGCAGTATTTT
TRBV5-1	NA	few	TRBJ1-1	CASSLDPSGNTEAFF	TGCGCCAGCAGCTTGGATCCCAGTGGGAACACTGAAGCTTTCTTT
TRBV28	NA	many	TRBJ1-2	CASSLSPGPYGYTF	TGTGCCAGCAGTTTATCGCCGGGGCCGTATGGCTACACCTTC
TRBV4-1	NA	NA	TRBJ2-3	CASSQGDSSGIYTQYF	TGCGCCAGCAGCCAGGGAGACAGTAGTGGAATTTATACGCAGTATTTT
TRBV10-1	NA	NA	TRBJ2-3	CASSEGGTASTDTQYF	TGCGCCAGCAGTGAAGGCGGGACAGCTAGCACAGATACGCAGTATTTT
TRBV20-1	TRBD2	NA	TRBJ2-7	CSALTSGKAYEQYF	TGCAGTGCTCTCACTAGCGGGAAAGCATACGAGCAGTACTTC
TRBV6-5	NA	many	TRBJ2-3	CASSYGSLADTQYF	TGTGCCAGCAGTTACGGGAGTCTGGCGGATACGCAGTATTTT
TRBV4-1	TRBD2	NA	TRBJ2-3	CASSQARTSGTDTQYF	TGCGCCAGCAGCCAAGCCCGGACTAGCGGCACAGATACGCAGTATTTT
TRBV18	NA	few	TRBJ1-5	CASSQELVLDQPQHF	TGTGCCAGCTCACAGGAGTTGGTTCTGGATCAGCCCCAGCATTTT
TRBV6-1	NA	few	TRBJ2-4	CASSSQGRLAKNIQYF	TGTGCCAGCAGTTCCCAGGGGAGACTAGCCAAAAACATTCAGTACTTC
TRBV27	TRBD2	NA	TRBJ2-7	CASSLIAGGGYEQYF	TGTGCCAGCAGTTTAATAGCGGGAGGAGGATACGAGCAGTACTTC
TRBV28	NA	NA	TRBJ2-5	CASSFGLTQYF	TGTGCCAGCAGTTTTGGTTTGACCCAGTACTTC
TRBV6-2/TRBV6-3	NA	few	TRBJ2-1	CASSYSPSAYNEQFF	TGTGCCAGCAGTTACTCACCTAGCGCCTACAATGAGCAGTTCTTC
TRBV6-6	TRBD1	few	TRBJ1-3	CASSFGTGRRSGNTIYF	TGTGCCAGCAGTTTCGGGACAGGGCGCCGCTCTGGAAACACCATATATTTT
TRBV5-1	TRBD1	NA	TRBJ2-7	CASSLEQGAYEQYF	TGCGCCAGCAGCTTGGAGCAGGGGGCCTACGAGCAGTACTTC
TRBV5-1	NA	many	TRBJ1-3	CASSLATARENTIYF	TGCGCCAGCAGCTTGGCTACGGCTCGGGAAAACACCATATATTTT
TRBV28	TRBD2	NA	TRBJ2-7	CASSSGLAGIYEQYF	TGTGCCAGCAGTTCGGGACTAGCGGGGATCTACGAGCAGTACTTC